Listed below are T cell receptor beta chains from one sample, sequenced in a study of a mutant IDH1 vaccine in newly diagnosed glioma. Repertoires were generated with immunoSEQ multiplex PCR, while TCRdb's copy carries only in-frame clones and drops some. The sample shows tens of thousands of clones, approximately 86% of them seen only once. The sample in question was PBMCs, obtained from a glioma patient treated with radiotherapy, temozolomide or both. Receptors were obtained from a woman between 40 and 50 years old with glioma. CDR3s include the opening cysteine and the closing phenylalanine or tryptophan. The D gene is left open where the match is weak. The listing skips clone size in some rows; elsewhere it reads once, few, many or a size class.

CASTLEGLAESSYEQYF,TGTGCCAGCACCCTGGAGGGACTAGCGGAAAGCTCCTACGAGCAGTACTTC,TRBJ2-7,TRBD2,.,TRBV5-5
CASGGQPGWNIQYF,TGTGCCAGCGGTGGGCAGCCCGGGTGGAACATTCAGTACTTC,TRBJ2-4,.,.,TRBV11-2
CASSQDWNLILDRGCDQPQHF,TGCGCCAGCAGCCAAGATTGGAATCTTATCCTTGACAGGGGTTGCGATCAGCCCCAGCATTTT,TRBJ1-5,TRBD1,medium-sized,TRBV4-1
CSARLYLPGGDTGELFF,TGCAGCGCTAGATTATACCTCCCCGGGGGCGACACCGGGGAGCTGTTTTTT,TRBJ2-2,.,.,TRBV29-1
CSVAKAGSTDTQYF,TGCAGCGTAGCTAAGGCGGGAAGCACAGATACGCAGTATTTT,TRBJ2-3,.,.,TRBV29-1
CASSRGLADVGETQYF,TGCGCCAGCAGCCGAGGGCTTGCTGATGTGGGAGAGACCCAGTACTTC,TRBJ2-5,.,.,TRBV4-1
CASSLFLNGELFF,TGCGCCAGCAGCTTGTTTCTAAACGGGGAGCTGTTTTTT,TRBJ2-2,.,.,TRBV5-1
CASRLSGTLDQPQHF,TGTGCCAGCAGGCTTTCCGGGACCCTCGATCAGCCCCAGCATTTT,TRBJ1-5,.,.,TRBV5-5
CASSQDLVAGGYEQYF,TGTGCCAGCAGCCAAGATCTTGTAGCGGGGGGCTACGAGCAGTACTTC,TRBJ2-7,TRBD2,.,TRBV4-2
CASTVGLATTGEQFF,TGTGCCAGCACCGTTGGGCTAGCCACAACGGGTGAGCAGTTCTTC,TRBJ2-1,.,once,TRBV5-4
CASSISGDGNQPQHF,TGCGCCAGCAGTATCTCAGGAGATGGCAATCAGCCCCAGCATTTT,TRBJ1-5,.,.,TRBV5-1
CASSSDRGTLRLNTGELFF,TGTGCCAGCAGCTCCGACAGGGGGACCCTTCGCCTAAACACCGGGGAGCTGTTTTTT,TRBJ2-2,TRBD1,.,TRBV7-3
CASSLGQGKGYTF,TGTGCCAGCAGCCTAGGACAGGGGAAGGGCTACACCTTC,TRBJ1-2,TRBD1,.,TRBV6-5
CASGRDVGELFF,TGTGCCAGCGGTCGCGACGTCGGGGAGCTGTTTTTT,TRBJ2-2,.,.,TRBV2
CASSSATEAFF,TGTGCCAGCAGCTCGGCCACTGAAGCTTTCTTT,TRBJ1-1,.,few,TRBV7-9
CASSPNRVSYEQYF,TGTGCCAGCAGCCCGAACAGGGTATCCTACGAGCAGTACTTC,TRBJ2-7,.,.,TRBV7-9
CASSLTEKNTEAFF,TGCGCCAGCAGCTTGACGGAGAAGAACACTGAAGCTTTCTTT,TRBJ1-1,.,.,TRBV5-1
CASSYSGTTTGELFF,TGTGCCAGCAGTTACTCGGGGACTACCACCGGGGAGCTGTTTTTT,TRBJ2-2,TRBD2,.,TRBV6-6
CASSIRGEPYEQYF,TGTGCCAGTAGTATACGAGGGGAGCCATACGAGCAGTACTTC,TRBJ2-7,.,.,TRBV19
CASSPGTSGSKADTQYF,TGTGCCAGCAGCCCCGGGACTAGCGGTTCAAAGGCAGATACGCAGTATTTT,TRBJ2-3,TRBD2,.,TRBV9
CASSLGTGKGYEKLFF,TGCGCCAGCAGCTTGGGGACAGGGAAGGGATATGAAAAACTGTTTTTT,TRBJ1-4,TRBD1,.,TRBV5-1
CAWRAPNYGYTF,TGTGCCTGGAGAGCCCCAAACTATGGCTACACCTTC,TRBJ1-2,.,.,TRBV30
CASSRTAGVNYEQYF,TGTGCCAGCAGCAGAACAGCCGGGGTAAACTACGAGCAGTACTTC,TRBJ2-7,.,.,TRBV7-2
CASSEALWQGRDEQYF,TGTGCCAGCAGTGAAGCGCTATGGCAGGGTAGAGACGAGCAGTACTTC,TRBJ2-7,.,.,TRBV2
CASISSEWSTEAFF,TGTGCCAGCATCTCGTCAGAGTGGAGCACTGAAGCTTTCTTT,TRBJ1-1,.,.,TRBV28
CASSPGLNTGELFF,TGCGCCAGCAGTCCGGGACTTAACACCGGGGAGCTGTTTTTT,TRBJ2-2,.,.,TRBV10-1
CASSLEGSSGANVLTF,TGCGCCAGCAGCTTGGAGGGCAGCTCTGGGGCCAACGTCCTGACTTTC,TRBJ2-6,.,.,TRBV5-1
CASSQEYLGLSGANVLTF,TGTGCCAGCAGCCAAGAATACCTCGGTCTTTCTGGGGCCAACGTCCTGACTTTC,TRBJ2-6,.,once,TRBV4-2
CASSLVGARSGNTIYF,TGTGCCAGCAGCTTGGTGGGGGCTCGGTCTGGAAACACCATATATTTT,TRBJ1-3,.,.,TRBV5-6
CSAPRPEAFF,TGCAGTGCCCCAAGACCTGAAGCTTTCTTT,TRBJ1-1,.,once,TRBV20-1
CASSRAQTKRGYNEQFF,TGTGCCAGTAGTCGAGCCCAGACTAAAAGGGGCTACAATGAGCAGTTCTTC,TRBJ2-1,.,.,TRBV19
CASSYGQTAQETQYF,TGTGCCAGCAGTTACGGTCAGACAGCCCAAGAGACCCAGTACTTC,TRBJ2-5,.,once,TRBV6-6
CASSRLQDTQYF,TGTGCCAGCAGCCGATTGCAAGATACGCAGTATTTT,TRBJ2-3,.,.,TRBV14
CASRSGLAGGRDTQYF,TGCGCCAGCAGGAGCGGGCTAGCGGGGGGGCGAGATACGCAGTATTTT,TRBJ2-3,TRBD2,.,TRBV4-1